A single sample is the source of the 25 T cell receptor beta chains below, sequenced in a study of T cells in Graves' hyperthyroidism and ophthalmopathy. TCR beta CDR3 regions were amplified from RNA transcripts. HTBI primers were employed in a first-round RT-PCR of the TCR CDR3. TCRdb called the multiplex PCR reads again in MiXCR, with one record for every CDR3 protein. The data hold about 540,000 distinct CDR3 sequences, with 40% to 55% observed a single time. The sequenced sample consisted of peripheral blood or thyroid tissue (not recorded which). The receptor set was obtained from a woman in her late teens or twenties with Graves' hyperthyroidism.

This clonotype has ten or more counts. This chain links TRBV7-8 with TRBJ1-5, with 7 nucleotides matching TRBD1. Germline V gene lookup returns CDR1 SGHVS and CDR2 FQNEAQ. The CDR3 sequence is 17 residues long. J was trimmed by 2 bases and V by 1 base; bases with no gene match: 8. This chain's CDR3 is CASSLGGAGGGNQPQHF. The DNA for the CDR3 is TGTGCCAGCAGCTTAGGGGGGGCAGGGGGTGGCAATCAGCCCCAGCATTTT. The full variable domain, with the rest looked up from reference TRBV7-8 and TRBJ1-5, is GAGVSQSPRYKVAKRGQDVALRCDPISGHVSLFWYQQALGQGPEFLTYFQNEAQLDKSGLPSDRFFAERPEGSVSTLKIQRTQQEDSAVYLCASSLGGAGGGNQPQHFGDGTRLSIL.

This clonotype showed up many times. The DNA of the CDR3 is TGTGCCAGCAGTCTAACTGGACAACAGGCCACCTTC. Translation gives CASSLTGQQATF. This rearrangement joins TRBV7-9 to TRBJ1-2, with a tentative D call TRBD1 (5 bases). Looked up from germline, CDR1 is SEHNR and CDR2 is FQNEAQ (reference sequence). The CDR3 has 12 residues. V was cut by 6 bases and J by 13 bases, with 18 bases left in between.

This rearrangement joins TRBV27 to TRBJ2-6; D tentatively reads TRBD1 or TRBD2 (5 bases each). Per the germline V gene, CDR1 is MNHEY and CDR2 is SMNVEV (reference sequence). The CDR3 totals 14 residues. The germline V and J ends were trimmed by 6 bases and 1 base, with 7 bases remaining between them. The CDR3 coding sequence is TGTGCCAGCAGATGGGGGTCTGGGGCCAACGTCCTGACTTTC. It translates to CASRWGSGANVLTF.

This clonotype was counted at least ten times. V is TRBV2 and J is TRBJ1-5, with D perhaps TRBD1 (6 bases). Germline CDR1 reads SNHLY; CDR2 reads FYNNEI. Trimming left V 2 bases short and J 5 bases short, with 13 bases between. The CDR3 totals 15 residues. CDR3 sequence: CASSEKGVWDQPQHF. The DNA for the CDR3 is TGTGCCAGCAGTGAAAAGGGGGTTTGGGATCAGCCCCAGCATTTT.

V is TRBV7-8 and J is TRBJ2-5; TRBD1 matches at 7 bases. V lost 8 bases to trimming and J lost 5 bases; unmatched junction nucleotides: 8. This CDR3 is built from 13 residues. Looked up from germline, CDR1 is SGHVS and CDR2 is FQNEAQ. The CDR3 bases are TGTGCCAGCCAGGCCAGGGGGAGTGAGACCCAGTACTTC. This translates into CASQARGSETQYF.

This clonotype was observed many times. The CDR3 sequence is CASSEAGANYGYTF. CDR3 DNA sequence: TGCGCCAGCAGCGAGGCAGGGGCAAACTATGGCTACACCTTC. The rearrangement joins TRBV5-1 to TRBJ1-2; D might be TRBD1 (6 bases). V dropped 4 bases and J dropped 2 bases, with 12 bases sitting between them. Germline assignment: CDR1 SGHRS and CDR2 YFSETQ. The CDR3 runs 14 residues. Complete variable domain (other parts from reference TRBV5-1 and TRBJ1-2): KAGVTQTPRYLIKTRGQQVTLSCSPISGHRSVSWYQQTPGQGLQFLFEYFSETQRNKGNFPGRFSGRQFSNSRSEMNVSTLELGDSALYLCASSEAGANYGYTFGSGTRLTVV.

The chain links TRBV29-1 to TRBJ2-1, with 10 bases fitting TRBD2. Germline CDR1 reads SQVTM; CDR2 reads ANQGSEA. The CDR3 consists of 14 residues. V gave up 4 bases and J gave up 6 bases; unmatched junction bases: 6. CDR3 loop: CSVGLAGVANEQFF. CDR3 DNA sequence: TGCAGCGTTGGGCTAGCGGGAGTGGCCAATGAGCAGTTCTTC.

The CDR3 loop is CASSRGGLATSYEQYF. CDR3 nucleotides: TGCGCCAGCAGTCGAGGGGGGCTAGCGACCTCCTACGAGCAGTACTTC. The rearrangement uses TRBV5-1 and TRBJ2-7, with D perhaps matching TRBD1 or TRBD2 (6 bases each). The CDR3 spans 16 residues. Per germline, CDR1 SGHRS and CDR2 YFSETQ. Trimming took off 5 bases at V and 0 bases at J, with 18 bases between the two ends.

The chain uses TRBV20-1 and TRBJ2-2, with D hard to call. The V gene's germline CDR1 is DFQATT and CDR2 SNEGSKA (reference sequence). V lost 1 base and J 3 bases, leaving 18 bases between the germline ends. The CDR3 is made up of 17 amino acids. CDR3: CSARAAETYGYTGELFF. The CDR3 DNA reads TGCAGTGCTAGAGCGGCAGAGACCTATGGCTACACCGGGGAGCTGTTTTTT.

This clonotype was recorded at least ten times. The chain combines TRBV20-1 with TRBJ1-4; unclear D gene. The CDR3 covers 13 residues. The germline V and J ends were trimmed by 6 bases and 4 bases, with 12 bases remaining between them. Germline V lookup: CDR1 DFQATT, CDR2 SNEGSKA (reference sequence). DNA of the CDR3: TGCAGTGCGGTTTCAAGGCTTAATGAAAAACTGTTTTTT. This translates into CSAVSRLNEKLFF.

The sample holds many counts of this clonotype. DNA of the CDR3: TGTGCCAGCAGCTTGGTCGGGCGAGACGAGCAGTACTTC. Residues: CASSLVGRDEQYF. The chain is built from TRBV5-6 and TRBJ2-7; D gene unclear. Germline assignment: CDR1 SGHDT and CDR2 YYEEEE. Trimming took off 0 bases at V and 5 bases at J, with 9 bases between the two ends. The CDR3 loop spans 13 amino acids.

The count of this clonotype is one. The chain has TRBV20-1 and TRBJ2-7; 8 bases map to TRBD1. The CDR3 has 15 residues. Germline V lookup: CDR1 DFQATT, CDR2 SNEGSKA (reference sequence). Trimming took 3 bases from V and 0 from J; bases not matched to a gene: 7. The CDR3 here is CSARIPGQASYEQYF. The CDR3 nucleotides read TGCAGTGCTAGGATCCCGGGACAGGCCTCCTACGAGCAGTACTTC.

This rearrangement joins TRBV7-6 to TRBJ2-5, with D perhaps assigned TRBD1 or TRBD2 (6 bases each). The germline CDR1 and CDR2 sequences are SGHVS and FNYEAQ. V was trimmed by 5 bases and J by 0 bases, leaving 16 bases between them. The CDR3 is made up of 16 amino acids. The CDR3 region is CASSRGDGKYQETQYF. The CDR3 nucleotides are TGTGCCAGCAGCAGGGGGGACGGCAAGTACCAAGAGACCCAGTACTTC. Together with reference TRBV7-6 and TRBJ2-5, the CDR3 gives the full variable domain: GAGVSQSPRYKVTKRGQDVALRCDPISGHVSLYWYRQALGQGPEFLTYFNYEAQQDKSGLPNDRFSAERPEGSISTLTIQRTEQRDSAMYRCASSRGDGKYQETQYFGPGTRLLVL.

V and J are TRBV7-2 and TRBJ2-7; TRBD2 matches 14 bases. The CDR3 sequence is 18 residues long. The V gene's germline CDR1 is SGHTA and CDR2 FQGNSA. V gave up 5 bases and J gave up 2 bases; unmatched junction bases: 11. The CDR3 nucleotides are TGTGCCAGCAGCCGTGGGGGGGGACTAGCGGGAGTCCCCTACGAGCAGTACTTC. Translating it yields CASSRGGGLAGVPYEQYF.

Details on this clonotype: A much bigger clone sits one base away, suggesting this may be a read error. This chain links TRBV10-3 with TRBJ2-7, with 10 positions matching TRBD1. Germline CDR1 reads ENHRY; CDR2 reads SYGVKD. This CDR3 is built from 14 residues. Here the CDR3 reads CAISGGTGAGERYF. CDR3 sequence (DNA): TGTGCCATCAGTGGGGGGACAGGGGCTGGAGAGCGGTACTTC.

The chain uses TRBV20-1 and TRBJ2-7; the match to TRBD2 covers 9 bases. V lost 2 bases, J lost 5 bases, and 7 bases stayed unmatched. This CDR3 contains 14 residues. Germline V CDR1 and CDR2: DFQATT, SNEGSKA (reference sequence). This CDR3 is CSARSGLARHEQYF. The CDR3, as DNA: TGCAGTGCTAGATCGGGACTAGCCCGACACGAGCAGTACTTC.

Ten or more counts support this clonotype. V is TRBV12-3 or TRBV12-4 and J is TRBJ2-7; D not resolved. Trimming took 6 bases from V and 0 from J, leaving 12 bases between them. The CDR3 consists of 14 residues. The CDR3 sequence: CASSLGLSSYEQYF. DNA for the CDR3: TGTGCCAGCAGCTTGGGATTAAGCTCCTACGAGCAGTACTTC.

This clonotype was recorded at least ten times. This chain links TRBV5-1 with TRBJ2-5, with D uncertain. Trimming cost V 4 bases and J 1 base, with 11 bases left between them. The CDR3 has 14 residues. The germline V gene has CDR1 SGHRS and CDR2 YFSETQ. CDR3 amino acids: CASSQGAVQETQYF. CDR3 coding DNA: TGCGCCAGCAGCCAAGGTGCGGTCCAAGAGACCCAGTACTTC.

This clonotype was seen ten or more times. The chain carries TRBV2 and TRBJ2-2; 7 bases fit TRBD2. The V gene's germline CDR1 is SNHLY and CDR2 FYNNEI. The ends lost 7 bases at V and 5 bases at J; junction bases unmatched: 13. CDR3 length: 16 residues. This CDR3 is CASTLLAGGGTGELFF. Written as DNA, the CDR3 is TGTGCCAGCACCCTATTAGCGGGCGGTGGTACCGGGGAGCTGTTTTTT.

In its sample, this clonotype was seen a few times. The chain links TRBV13 to TRBJ2-2, with 9 bases that match TRBD2. Germline CDR1 PRHDT, CDR2 FYEKMQ (reference sequence). The ends lost 4 bases at V and 4 bases at J; junction bases unmatched: 13. This CDR3 comprises 18 residues. The CDR3 spells CASSSTSGAGGPTGELFF. In DNA form, the CDR3 reads TGTGCCAGCAGCTCCACGTCGGGGGCGGGAGGGCCCACCGGGGAGCTGTTTTTT.

The V call is TRBV24-1, the J call TRBJ2-2; 9 bases align to TRBD1. This CDR3 has 15 residues. The V gene's germline CDR1 is KGHDR and CDR2 SFDVKD. Losses at the gene ends were 3 bases for V and 3 bases for J; bases not matched to a gene: 1. Here the CDR3 reads CATSDGDRDTGELFF. Here the CDR3 DNA reads TGTGCCACCAGTGATGGGGACAGGGACACCGGGGAGCTGTTTTTT.

In this sample, this clonotype turned up a few times. The rearrangement uses TRBV5-6 and TRBJ1-2, with 9 bases matching TRBD1. The CDR3 totals 16 residues. Germline CDR1 is SGHDT and CDR2 is YYEEEE. Trimming took 4 bases from V and 2 from J; bases not matched to a gene: 9. The CDR3 DNA reads as TGTGCCAGCAGCCGTAAGGGACAGGGTCCGAACTATGGCTACACCTTC. This sequence encodes CASSRKGQGPNYGYTF. The full variable domain, its missing parts supplied by reference TRBV5-6 and TRBJ1-2, is DAGVTQSPTHLIKTRGQQVTLRCSPKSGHDTVSWYQQALGQGPQFIFQYYEEEERQRGNFPDRFSGHQFPNYSSELNVNALLLGDSALYLCASSRKGQGPNYGYTFGSGTRLTVV.

This clonotype was counted many times. V and J are TRBV12-3 or TRBV12-4 and TRBJ2-7; D is ambiguous. V was cut by 6 bases and J by 4 bases, with 19 bases left in between. The CDR3 totals 15 residues. CDR3 in amino acids: CASSHRSVLVYEQYF. The CDR3 DNA reads TGTGCCAGCAGCCACCGGTCTGTGTTAGTATACGAGCAGTACTTC.

This clonotype was recorded at least ten times. The chain recombines TRBV7-9 with TRBJ2-7, with 10 bases lining up with TRBD2. The CDR3 extends over 16 amino acids. Germline V gene sequence: CDR1 SEHNR, CDR2 FQNEAQ (reference sequence). V lost 1 base to trimming and J lost 5 bases; unmatched junction nucleotides: 8. The CDR3 sequence is CASSLEASGSANEQYF. For the CDR3, the DNA is TGTGCCAGCAGCTTAGAGGCTAGCGGGAGTGCTAACGAGCAGTACTTC.

This clonotype was seen at least ten times. An end of the junction differs from the germline gene, which may be a read error. The chain links TRBV7-7 to TRBJ2-2, with 15 bases that match TRBD2. CDR3 length: 20 residues. The germline V gene has CDR1 SSHAT and CDR2 FNYEAQ (reference sequence). CDR3 protein: CASSLGAGTSGRSVTGELFF. CDR3 in DNA: TGTGCTAGCAGCTTAGGCGCCGGGACTAGCGGGAGGTCGGTCACCGGGGAGCTGTTTTTT.